This T cell receptor (beta chain) stems from a study of siplizumab effects on memory and regulatory T cells. Profiling relied on immunoSEQ multiplex PCR, and the TCRdb table lists in-frame clones only, not all of them. The sample has approximately 97,000 clones, 92% seen once. Concerning this clone itself: Antigen specificity is unknown.

With 4 bases removed from V and 8 bases from J, the gap between germline ends came to 17 bases. The CDR3 totals 15 residues. The V gene's germline CDR1 is LNHDA and CDR2 SQIVND (reference sequence). General study points: Apparently more diverse than memory cells, naive T cells also seemed major alloresponse contributors. Whether proliferating Tregs in siplizumab cultures suppress was not functionally confirmed.

The sequence was collected from a human donor in good health. The specimen sequenced was CD4+ T cells sorted from blood. This chain joins TRBV19 and TRBJ1-4; weak D call: TRBD1 (5 bases). In nucleotides, the CDR3 is TGTGCCAGTAGTACTTCCGGGACGTTAAAAGAAAAACTGTTTTTT. Translating gives CASSTSGTLKEKLFF.